This T cell receptor (beta chain) comes out of a study of blood T cell repertoires in COVID-19. Study overall: Donors in the United States, Italy and Spain gave samples during acute or convalescent COVID-19. T cells, B-cell-depleted T cells, or PBMCs provided the cDNA or gDNA that served as material.

While infection was still active, Seattle patients were enrolled and then followed longitudinally. Germline V CDR1 and CDR2: LNHDA, SQIVND (reference sequence). This CDR3 has 13 residues. Losses at the gene ends were 9 bases for V and 11 bases for J; bases not matched to a gene: 16. Original processing methods: The authors estimated nucleated cell counts from reference gene primer amplification. Sequenced by immunoSEQ multiplex PCR; TCRdb stores in-frame clones only, minus some. The V and J calls and clone size come from that table; D and trimming were worked out from the DNA. This repertoire shows roughly 400,000 clones, approximately 87% found once; its top ten account for 2.3%.

The chain joins TRBV19 to TRBJ2-7; 7 nucleotides align to TRBD1. The sequence was obtained from a woman aged 55-75 years with COVID-19, enrolled during active disease. Source material: peripheral blood. CDR3 sequence reads: CASGADRTGFKYF. For the CDR3, the DNA is TGTGCCAGCGGAGCCGATAGGACAGGCTTCAAGTACTTC.